This T cell receptor beta chain was found in a study of response to subunit inactivated influenza vaccine. General study findings and limits: T cells newly recruited by each seasonal influenza vaccination are few, the authors suggested.

A note on this clonotype: Its antigen remains unknown.

TCRdb reanalysed the RT-PCR reads using MiXCR and keeps one entry per CDR3 protein. The sample holds around 530,000 distinct CDR3 sequences, more than 15% seen once. The source material was CD4+ T cells sorted from PBMCs, sampled 23 months after vaccination. This clonotype originated in a man aged 50-75 years who received an inactivated influenza vaccine.

The CDR3 here is CASSVRASSVRETQYF. As DNA, the CDR3 is TGTGCCAGCAGCGTACGAGCGTCTTCGGTTCGAGAGACCCAGTACTTC. The rearrangement uses TRBV7-2 and TRBJ2-5; D not certain. Per germline, CDR1 SGHTA and CDR2 FQGNSA. Trimming took off 5 bases at V and 4 bases at J, with 20 bases between the two ends. The CDR3 has 16 amino acids. Full variable domain (outside the CDR3, taken from reference TRBV7-2 and TRBJ2-5): GAGVSQSPSNKVTEKGKDVELRCDPISGHTALYWYRQSLGQGLEFLIYFQGNSAPDKSGLPSDRFSAERTGGSVSTLTIQRTQQEDSAVYLCASSVRASSVRETQYFGPGTRLLVL.